Listed below are T cell receptor beta chains from one sample, sequenced in a study of T-cell memory formation after mild COVID-19. TCRdb re-called the 5' RACE reads through MiXCR, storing one row per CDR3 protein. The sample includes 350,000 to 450,000 distinct CDR3 sequences, around 28% seen only once; the top ten take approximately 13%. The specimen was PBMCs or a T cell subset sorted from them (not recorded which). Every receptor here comes from an adult woman who had mild COVID-19 (a few samples of this study predate the infection). Cell type and time point are not known. Both conserved end residues are part of each CDR3. D genes are given only for firm matches. Clone size is shown for a subset of rows, as once, few, many or a class of expanded clone.

CDR3: CASSLGGWTTETQYF; DNA: TGTGCCAGCAGCTTGGGAGGATGGACTACAGAGACCCAGTACTTC; J: TRBJ2-5; D: -; size: -; V: TRBV5-6
CDR3: CASSFGTGDGYTF; DNA: TGTGCCAGCAGCTTCGGGACAGGGGATGGCTACACCTTC; J: TRBJ1-2; D: TRBD1; size: -; V: TRBV7-2
CDR3: CASSLAGSDNEQFF; DNA: TGTGCCAGCAGCTTAGCGGGATCGGACAATGAGCAGTTCTTC; J: TRBJ2-1; D: -; size: few; V: TRBV7-9
CDR3: CASSPLTSGGYNEQFF; DNA: TGCGCCAGCAGCCCCCTCACTAGCGGGGGCTACAATGAGCAGTTCTTC; J: TRBJ2-1; D: TRBD2; size: -; V: TRBV5-1
CDR3: CASRKTGNGNQPQHF; DNA: TGTGCCAGCAGAAAGACAGGGAATGGCAATCAGCCCCAGCATTTT; J: TRBJ1-5; D: TRBD1; size: few; V: TRBV12-3/TRBV12-4
CDR3: CASSPGDNSGNTIYF; DNA: TGCGCCAGCAGCCCGGGGGACAACTCTGGAAACACCATATATTTT; J: TRBJ1-3; D: -; size: -; V: TRBV5-1
CDR3: CASSYEGTQYF; DNA: TGTGCCAGCAGTTACGAGGGTACGCAGTATTTT; J: TRBJ2-3; D: -; size: -; V: TRBV6-5
CDR3: CASSLSPLDGELFF; DNA: TGCGCCAGCAGCTTGAGTCCACTGGACGGGGAGCTGTTTTTT; J: TRBJ2-2; D: -; size: -; V: TRBV5-1
CDR3: CASSYHNRDSETQYF; DNA: TGTGCCAGCAGTTACCATAACCGGGACAGCGAGACCCAGTACTTC; J: TRBJ2-5; D: TRBD1; size: few; V: TRBV6-5
CDR3: CASSQTGTSADTQYF; DNA: TGTGCCAGCAGCCAGACCGGGACATCGGCAGATACGCAGTATTTT; J: TRBJ2-3; D: -; size: few; V: TRBV7-3
CDR3: CSVRGGETQYF; DNA: TGCAGTGTTAGGGGAGGAGAGACCCAGTACTTC; J: TRBJ2-5; D: -; size: few; V: TRBV20-1
CDR3: CSVEDGQTYEQYF; DNA: TGCAGCGTTGAAGATGGGCAGACCTACGAGCAGTACTTC; J: TRBJ2-7; D: -; size: few; V: TRBV29-1
CDR3: CASSTTRTGGTEAFF; DNA: TGTGCCAGCAGCACGACCCGGACAGGCGGCACTGAAGCTTTCTTT; J: TRBJ1-1; D: TRBD1; size: -; V: TRBV7-8
CDR3: CASRNTRQTNEKLFF; DNA: TGTGCCAGCAGGAATACCAGGCAAACTAATGAAAAACTGTTTTTT; J: TRBJ1-4; D: -; size: -; V: TRBV28
CDR3: CASSQDRSGYTF; DNA: TGTGCCAGCAGTCAGGACAGGTCCGGCTACACCTTC; J: TRBJ1-2; D: TRBD1; size: -; V: TRBV12-3/TRBV12-4
CDR3: CASSSNWGQETQYF; DNA: TGTGCCAGCAGCTCGAACTGGGGCCAAGAGACCCAGTACTTC; J: TRBJ2-5; D: -; size: -; V: TRBV7-6
CDR3: CASSLGDREQFF; DNA: TGTGCCAGCAGCTTAGGAGACAGAGAGCAGTTCTTC; J: TRBJ2-1; D: -; size: -; V: TRBV7-9
CDR3: CASSFSLGDDRAYEQYF; DNA: TGCGCCAGCAGCTTTTCTCTTGGGGACGACAGAGCCTACGAGCAGTACTTC; J: TRBJ2-7; D: -; size: few; V: TRBV5-1
CDR3: CASTGEPGLALSYEQYF; DNA: TGTGCCAGCACCGGAGAACCGGGACTAGCCCTCTCCTACGAGCAGTACTTC; J: TRBJ2-7; D: TRBD2; size: -; V: TRBV6-2/TRBV6-3
CDR3: CASSYPSGGYSDEQFF; DNA: TGTGCCAGCAGCTACCCTAGCGGGGGCTACAGCGATGAGCAGTTCTTC; J: TRBJ2-1; D: TRBD2; size: -; V: TRBV7-3
CDR3: CASSLHVSDTQYF; DNA: TGTGCCAGCAGTCTCCATGTATCAGATACGCAGTATTTT; J: TRBJ2-3; D: -; size: -; V: TRBV28
CDR3: CASSQDHIAGRYNEQFF; DNA: TGCGCCAGCAGCCAAGATCATATAGCGGGACGGTACAATGAGCAGTTCTTC; J: TRBJ2-1; D: TRBD2; size: -; V: TRBV4-3
CDR3: CASSGGGQISYEQYF; DNA: TGTGCCAGCAGCGGGGGGGGACAGATCTCCTACGAGCAGTACTTC; J: TRBJ2-7; D: -; size: -; V: TRBV5-5
CDR3: CSATRQGRYNEQFF; DNA: TGCAGTGCTACTCGACAGGGGAGGTACAATGAGCAGTTCTTC; J: TRBJ2-1; D: TRBD1; size: few; V: TRBV20-1
CDR3: CASSRNPRLEPQHF; DNA: TGCGCCAGCAGCCGCAACCCCAGGTTGGAGCCCCAGCATTTT; J: TRBJ1-5; D: -; size: few; V: TRBV4-1
CDR3: CASSPVARANEQYF; DNA: TGTGCCAGCTCACCAGTCGCCAGGGCCAACGAGCAGTACTTC; J: TRBJ2-7; D: -; size: -; V: TRBV18
CDR3: CASSSGLPHGQFF; DNA: TGTGCCAGCAGCTCGGGACTGCCGCATGGGCAGTTCTTC; J: TRBJ2-1; D: -; size: -; V: TRBV7-2
CDR3: CASNRDGRAYNEQFF; DNA: TGTGCCAGCAACAGAGACGGGAGGGCCTACAATGAGCAGTTCTTC; J: TRBJ2-1; D: TRBD2; size: few; V: TRBV6-2/TRBV6-3
CDR3: CAHGAGRNTEAFF; DNA: TGTGCCCACGGGGCAGGGAGGAACACTGAAGCTTTCTTT; J: TRBJ1-1; D: -; size: -; V: TRBV10-3
CDR3: CASSPANYGYTF; DNA: TGTGCCAGCAGCCCTGCCAACTATGGCTACACCTTC; J: TRBJ1-2; D: -; size: many; V: TRBV7-9
CDR3: CASSIQSYGYTF; DNA: TGTGCCAGCTCAATTCAAAGCTATGGCTACACCTTC; J: TRBJ1-2; D: -; size: few; V: TRBV18
CDR3: CASSDGDTDTQYF; DNA: TGTGCCAGCAGTGATGGGGATACAGATACGCAGTATTTT; J: TRBJ2-3; D: -; size: once; V: TRBV25-1
CDR3: CASSPEQGVPYEQYF; DNA: TGCGCCAGCAGCCCGGAACAGGGGGTTCCCTACGAGCAGTACTTC; J: TRBJ2-7; D: TRBD1; size: -; V: TRBV5-1
CDR3: CASSLSRVTEAFF; DNA: TGTGCCAGCAGCTTAAGCAGGGTGACTGAAGCTTTCTTT; J: TRBJ1-1; D: -; size: -; V: TRBV7-9
CDR3: CASSLTGFGANVLTF; DNA: TGCGCCAGCAGCTTAACAGGGTTCGGGGCCAACGTCCTGACTTTC; J: TRBJ2-6; D: -; size: once; V: TRBV5-1
CDR3: CASSQTGAGQPQHF; DNA: TGTGCCAGCAGTCAGACAGGGGCGGGACAGCCCCAGCATTTT; J: TRBJ1-5; D: TRBD1; size: -; V: TRBV6-5
CDR3: CSVEPRQRQFF; DNA: TGCAGCGTTGAGCCCCGGCAGCGGCAGTTCTTC; J: TRBJ2-1; D: -; size: -; V: TRBV29-1
CDR3: CSARFFFRGGPGEDFF; DNA: TGCAGTGCTAGATTCTTCTTTCGAGGGGGCCCCGGAGAGGATTTCTTT; J: TRBJ1-1; D: TRBD1; size: -; V: TRBV20-1
CDR3: CATSRDRGGLAGGPYNEQFF; DNA: TGTGCCACCAGCAGAGATCGGGGAGGACTAGCGGGAGGGCCTTACAATGAGCAGTTCTTC; J: TRBJ2-1; D: TRBD2; size: few; V: TRBV15
CDR3: CASSDTSGQGNVVDTQYF; DNA: TGCGCCAGCAGCGATACTTCAGGACAGGGGAATGTAGTGGATACGCAGTATTTT; J: TRBJ2-3; D: TRBD1; size: few; V: TRBV4-1
CDR3: CASSGSTRNSFTDTQYF; DNA: TGTGCCAGCAGCGGATCGACTAGAAACTCCTTCACAGATACGCAGTATTTT; J: TRBJ2-3; D: -; size: few; V: TRBV9
CDR3: CASSRPRGWAGANVLTF; DNA: TGTGCCAGCAGCCGACCGCGGGGTTGGGCTGGGGCCAACGTCCTGACTTTC; J: TRBJ2-6; D: -; size: few; V: TRBV7-2
CDR3: CASSPLGAGGNTGELFF; DNA: TGTGCCAGCAGTCCCCTCGGAGCGGGGGGAAACACCGGGGAGCTGTTTTTT; J: TRBJ2-2; D: TRBD2; size: few; V: TRBV12-3/TRBV12-4
CDR3: CASSLAGGSSYEQYF; DNA: TGTGCCAGCAGCCTAGCGGGAGGGAGCTCCTACGAGCAGTACTTC; J: TRBJ2-7; D: TRBD2; size: many; V: TRBV7-9
CDR3: CASSEWGGGNEQFF; DNA: TGTGCCAGCAGTGAATGGGGGGGCGGAAATGAGCAGTTCTTC; J: TRBJ2-1; D: -; size: few; V: TRBV6-4
CDR3: CASSKLGRVNQPQHF; DNA: TGTGCCAGCAGCAAACTGGGCAGGGTCAATCAGCCCCAGCATTTT; J: TRBJ1-5; D: -; size: few; V: TRBV21-1
CDR3: CASRRGYANYGYTF; DNA: TGTGCCAGTAGACGGGGATACGCTAACTATGGCTACACCTTC; J: TRBJ1-2; D: -; size: -; V: TRBV19
CDR3: CASSLAGPDSYEQYF; DNA: TGTGCCAGCAGCTTGGCCGGCCCGGACAGCTACGAGCAGTACTTC; J: TRBJ2-7; D: -; size: -; V: TRBV5-4
CDR3: CASSRDSQYGYTF; DNA: TGTGCCAGCAGCCGGGACAGCCAGTATGGCTACACCTTC; J: TRBJ1-2; D: TRBD1; size: -; V: TRBV14
CDR3: CATSDPGTSGDYNEQFF; DNA: TGTGCCACCAGTGACCCGGGGACTAGCGGAGATTACAATGAGCAGTTCTTC; J: TRBJ2-1; D: TRBD2; size: -; V: TRBV24-1
CDR3: CASSLVLSNNEQFF; DNA: TGCGCCAGCAGCTTGGTCCTATCGAACAATGAGCAGTTCTTC; J: TRBJ2-1; D: -; size: few; V: TRBV5-1
CDR3: CASSLAGVSYEQYF; DNA: TGTGCCAGCAGTTTAGCGGGGGTTTCCTACGAGCAGTACTTC; J: TRBJ2-7; D: -; size: many; V: TRBV12-3/TRBV12-4
CDR3: CASSQDGTSGRPTEQFF; DNA: TGCGCCAGCAGCCAAGACGGGACTAGCGGGAGACCCACTGAGCAGTTCTTC; J: TRBJ2-1; D: TRBD2; size: -; V: TRBV4-1
CDR3: CASSTPRSYNEQFF; DNA: TGTGCCAGTAGTACCCCGAGGTCCTACAATGAGCAGTTCTTC; J: TRBJ2-1; D: -; size: -; V: TRBV19
CDR3: CASSLDEGPEKTQYF; DNA: TGTGCCAGCAGTTTAGATGAGGGACCGGAGAAGACCCAGTACTTC; J: TRBJ2-5; D: -; size: few; V: TRBV27
CDR3: CSGRTGPYEQYF; DNA: TGCAGCGGACGGACAGGGCCCTACGAGCAGTACTTC; J: TRBJ2-7; D: TRBD1; size: few; V: TRBV29-1